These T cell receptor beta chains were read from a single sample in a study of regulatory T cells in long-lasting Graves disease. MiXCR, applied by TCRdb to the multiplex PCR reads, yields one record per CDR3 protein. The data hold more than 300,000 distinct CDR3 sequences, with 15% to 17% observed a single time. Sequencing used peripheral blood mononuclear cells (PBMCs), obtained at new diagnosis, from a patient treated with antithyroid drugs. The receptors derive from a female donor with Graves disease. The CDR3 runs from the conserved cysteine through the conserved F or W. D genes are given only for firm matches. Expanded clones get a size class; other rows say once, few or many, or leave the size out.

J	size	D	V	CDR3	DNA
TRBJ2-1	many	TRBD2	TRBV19	CASSILAGGDEQFF	TGTGCCAGTAGTATTTTAGCGGGGGGCGATGAGCAGTTCTTC
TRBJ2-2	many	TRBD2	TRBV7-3	CASGSGGPNTGELFF	TGTGCCAGCGGTAGCGGGGGGCCGAACACCGGGGAGCTGTTTTTT
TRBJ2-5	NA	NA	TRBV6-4	CASSDSISGRQPQETQYF	TGTGCCAGCAGTGACTCAATTTCGGGACGGCAGCCGCAAGAGACCCAGTACTTC
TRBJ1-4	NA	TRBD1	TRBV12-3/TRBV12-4	CASSRGQGNEKLFF	TGTGCCAGCAGTCGCGGACAGGGGAACGAAAAACTGTTTTTT
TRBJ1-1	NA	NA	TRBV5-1	CASSQPSMNTEAFF	TGCGCCAGCAGCCAACCCTCCATGAACACTGAAGCTTTCTTT
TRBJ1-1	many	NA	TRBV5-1	CASSSKRQNTEAFF	TGCGCCAGCAGCTCAAAACGACAGAACACTGAAGCTTTCTTT
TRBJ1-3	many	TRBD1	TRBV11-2	CASSLGQGAGNTIYF	TGTGCCAGCAGCTTAGGCCAGGGGGCTGGAAACACCATATATTTT
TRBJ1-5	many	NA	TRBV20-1	CSARGDTSHDQPQHF	TGCAGTGCTAGAGGGGACACCAGCCACGATCAGCCCCAGCATTTT
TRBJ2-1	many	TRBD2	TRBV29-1	CSVEGMTSGDYNEQFF	TGCAGCGTTGAAGGGATGACTAGCGGGGACTACAATGAGCAGTTCTTC
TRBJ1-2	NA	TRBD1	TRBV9	CASSAGTVYGYTF	TGTGCCAGCAGCGCCGGGACAGTCTATGGCTACACCTTC
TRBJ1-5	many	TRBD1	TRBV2	CASRRGGQSNQPQHF	TGTGCCAGCAGGAGAGGGGGCCAAAGCAATCAGCCCCAGCATTTT
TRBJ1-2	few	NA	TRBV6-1	CASSEGVRRGPGYTF	TGTGCCAGCAGTGAAGGTGTGAGGAGGGGACCTGGCTACACCTTC
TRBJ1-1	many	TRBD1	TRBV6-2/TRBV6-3	CASSYAMKPGQTSKDTEAFF	TGTGCCAGCAGTTACGCGATGAAGCCGGGACAGACCTCGAAGGACACTGAAGCTTTCTTT
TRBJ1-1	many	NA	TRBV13	CASTQRGGRSGTEAFF	TGTGCCAGCACCCAAAGGGGGGGGAGGTCGGGCACTGAAGCTTTCTTT
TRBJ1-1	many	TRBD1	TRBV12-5	CASGLVQYRGHTWNTEAFF	TGTGCTAGTGGTTTGGTACAATACAGGGGGCATACTTGGAACACTGAAGCTTTCTTT